These 13 T cell receptor beta chains were all obtained from the same sample, sequenced in a study of T cells in Graves' hyperthyroidism and ophthalmopathy. Amplified regions were TCR beta CDR3 sequences from RNA transcripts. The HTBI primer set served for first-round RT-PCR of the TCR CDR3. TCRdb reprocessed the multiplex PCR reads with MiXCR, giving one entry per CDR3 protein. The sample has approximately 400,000 distinct CDR3 sequences, about 15% seen once. Material for sequencing was blood. The receptor set was obtained from a woman aged 55-69 years with Graves' hyperthyroidism.

The J gene is TRBJ2-1, the V gene TRBV5-5; 9 nucleotides align to TRBD2. The V gene end was trimmed by 0 bases and the J gene end by 1 base; junction bases not matched to a gene: 5. This CDR3 contains 17 residues. CDR1 is SGHKS and CDR2 is YYEKEE in the germline V gene (reference sequence). The CDR3 loop is CASSLASGMLSYNEQFF. CDR3 coding DNA: TGTGCCAGCAGCTTGGCTAGCGGGATGTTGTCCTACAATGAGCAGTTCTTC. Drawing the rest from reference TRBV5-5 and TRBJ2-1, the complete variable domain is DAGVTQSPTHLIKTRGQQVTLRCSPISGHKSVSWYQQVLGQGPQFIFQYYEKEERGRGNFPDRFSARQFPNYSSELNVNALLLGDSALYLCASSLASGMLSYNEQFFGPGTRLTVL.

This clonotype occurred a few times. The rearrangement joins TRBV3-1 to TRBJ1-3; D is unclear. With 4 bases removed from V and 4 bases from J, the gap between germline ends came to 11 bases. From germline, CDR1 is LGHDT and CDR2 YNNKEL (reference sequence). The CDR3 runs to 14 residues. In DNA form, the CDR3 reads TGTGCCAGCAGCCCCGAGGCCCGGGGAAACACCATATATTTT. It codes for CASSPEARGNTIYF.

V usage is TRBV27 and J usage is TRBJ2-2, with TRBD2 matching over 8 bases. In germline, CDR1 is MNHEY, CDR2 SMNVEV (reference sequence). Germline trimming cut 4 bases from V and 7 bases from J; bases unmatched to any gene: 8. The CDR3 loop spans 15 amino acids. The CDR3 protein is CASSSSGGAGGELFF. The CDR3 nucleotides read TGTGCCAGCAGTTCCTCGGGGGGGGCCGGCGGGGAGCTGTTTTTT.

In this sample, this clonotype turned up many times. The chain combines TRBV18 with TRBJ2-5; D call uncertain. Germline CDR1 and CDR2: KGHSH and LQKENI. This CDR3 is built from 14 residues. Trimming cost V 0 bases and J 3 bases, with 8 bases left between them. As DNA, the CDR3 is TGTGCCAGCTCACCACCTTATAGGAAAGAGACCCAGTACTTC. This sequence encodes CASSPPYRKETQYF.

This clonotype appeared many times. The rearrangement joins TRBV18 to TRBJ2-5; tentatively, D is TRBD1 or TRBD2 (5 bases each). With 8 bases removed from V and 4 bases from J, the gap between germline ends came to 14 bases. The CDR3 has 13 residues. In germline, CDR1 is KGHSH, CDR2 LQKENI. The CDR3 here is CASTGTDLETQYF. For the CDR3, the DNA is TGTGCCAGCACCGGGACGGACCTAGAGACCCAGTACTTC.

The V gene is TRBV18, the J gene TRBJ2-1; TRBD2 might be the D (5 bases). In germline, CDR1 is KGHSH, CDR2 LQKENI. Deletions cut 4 bases from V and 4 bases from J, with 23 bases between. There are 18 residues in the CDR3. CDR3 DNA sequence: TGTGCCAGCTCACTGTACGAGGCTACGGCGGCGGGTTACAATGAGCAGTTCTTC. Amino acid sequence: CASSLYEATAAGYNEQFF.

The sample holds many counts of this clonotype. The V and J genes are TRBV12-3 or TRBV12-4 and TRBJ1-5, with D hard to call. CDR3 size: 14 residues. V shed 2 bases and J shed 5 bases, with 10 bases lying between them. The CDR3 protein is CASSLFGVDQPQHF. DNA of the CDR3: TGTGCCAGCAGTTTATTTGGAGTAGATCAGCCCCAGCATTTT.

This clonotype was detected many times. The chain is built from TRBV9 and TRBJ2-3; 7 bases map to TRBD2. Trimming removed 3 bases from V and 0 bases from J; junction bases left unmatched: 4. Germline lookup yields CDR1 SGDLS and CDR2 YYNGEE. The CDR3 has 15 amino acids. The CDR3 is CASSGYSGSTDTQYF. CDR3 in DNA: TGTGCCAGCAGCGGATATAGCGGGAGCACAGATACGCAGTATTTT.

This clonotype was seen only a few times. V and J are TRBV29-1 and TRBJ2-1, with 8 bases lining up with TRBD1. The length of the CDR3 is 12 residues. V lost 7 bases, J lost 5 bases, and 4 bases stayed unmatched. Germline V CDR1 and CDR2: SQVTM, ANQGSEA. The CDR3 spells CSARTGNNEQFF. In DNA form, the CDR3 reads TGCAGCGCAAGGACAGGGAACAATGAGCAGTTCTTC.

In its sample, this clonotype was seen many times. This chain uses TRBV12-3 or TRBV12-4 with TRBJ2-3; 8 bases line up with TRBD1. The CDR3 covers 15 residues. With V trimmed by 3 bases and J by 4 bases, 6 bases remained unmatched. CDR3 residues: CASSFAGGISDTQYF. The CDR3 DNA is TGTGCCAGCAGTTTCGCAGGGGGCATATCAGATACGCAGTATTTT.

This clonotype was detected many times. The rearrangement links TRBV20-1 to TRBJ1-2, with TRBD1 as a possible D gene (5 bases). With 5 bases removed from V and 0 bases from J, the gap between germline ends came to 13 bases. The CDR3 sequence is 14 residues long. The germline V gene encodes CDR1 DFQATT and CDR2 SNEGSKA (reference sequence). CDR3 region: CSARPDKANYGYTF. In DNA form, the CDR3 reads TGCAGTGCTCGACCGGACAAAGCTAACTATGGCTACACCTTC.

There are many counts of this clonotype. The chain carries TRBV7-9 and TRBJ2-3; D is ambiguous. The germline V and J ends were trimmed by 8 bases and 2 bases, with 14 bases remaining between them. Germline CDR1 and CDR2: SEHNR and FQNEAQ (reference sequence). The CDR3 contains 14 residues. CDR3 loop: CASPLSNFTDTQYF. CDR3 sequence (DNA): TGTGCCAGCCCCCTCTCCAACTTCACAGATACGCAGTATTTT.

This clonotype was counted many times. The chain links TRBV27 to TRBJ2-7; D unresolved. The germline gives CDR1 MNHEY, CDR2 SMNVEV (reference sequence). V was shortened by 0 bases and J by 6 bases, with 15 bases between the two germline ends. The CDR3 length is 15 residues. CDR3 DNA: TGTGCCAGCAGTTTATCGGACCCCCTCCGGAGCGAGCAGTACTTC. Encoded protein: CASSLSDPLRSEQYF.